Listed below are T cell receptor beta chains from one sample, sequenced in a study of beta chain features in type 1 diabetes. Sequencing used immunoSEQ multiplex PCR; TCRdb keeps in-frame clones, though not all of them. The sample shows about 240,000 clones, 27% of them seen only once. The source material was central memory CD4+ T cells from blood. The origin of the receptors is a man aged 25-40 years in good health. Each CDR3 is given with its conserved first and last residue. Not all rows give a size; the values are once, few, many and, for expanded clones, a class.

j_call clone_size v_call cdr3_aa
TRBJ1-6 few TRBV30 CAWSPPPQRTGYNSPLHF
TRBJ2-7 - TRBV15 CATSRVGALYEQYF
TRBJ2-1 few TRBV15 CATSRDRYEQFF
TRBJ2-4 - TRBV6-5 CASSYSQGLAKNIQYF
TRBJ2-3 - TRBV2 CATGLAGVTDTQYF
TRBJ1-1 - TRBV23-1 CASSQLSRGGTGGTF
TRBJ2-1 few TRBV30 CAWVRGAYEQFF
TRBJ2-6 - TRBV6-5 CASSLTGANVLTF
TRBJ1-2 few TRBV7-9 CASSREGGARGYTF
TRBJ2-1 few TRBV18 CASSSGGDEQFF
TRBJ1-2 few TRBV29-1 CSVVNGGNYGYTF
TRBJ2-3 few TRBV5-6 CASSSLDGTSADTQYF
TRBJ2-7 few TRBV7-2 CASSLGWTSGEQYF
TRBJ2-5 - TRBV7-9 CASSQGHGKETQYF
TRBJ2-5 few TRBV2 CASSKQGTETQYF
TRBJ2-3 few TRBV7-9 CASSVPGQKRTDTQYF
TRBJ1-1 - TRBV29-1 CSVESQLNTEAFF
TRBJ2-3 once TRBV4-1 CASSQDSHTDTQYF
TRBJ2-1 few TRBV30 CAWIGYNEQFF
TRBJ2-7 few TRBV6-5 CASSPGQGLYEQYF
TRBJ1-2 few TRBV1 CTSSQGTGGSHGYTF
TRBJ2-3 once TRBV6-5 CASSLEGGTQYF
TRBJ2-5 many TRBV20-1 CSAFLAETQYF
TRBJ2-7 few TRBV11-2 CASSLGSPGVGYEQYF
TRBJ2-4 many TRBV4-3 CASSQDQGYIQYF
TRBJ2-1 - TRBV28 CASSLGRQGSNEQFF
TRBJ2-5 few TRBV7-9 CASSFQGRDETQYF
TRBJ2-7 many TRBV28 CASSTDYEQYF
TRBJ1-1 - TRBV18 CASSPPGGTRNTEAFF
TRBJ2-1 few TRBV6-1 CASSEGRGRADNEQFF